The 18 T cell receptor beta chains reported below all come from one sample, sequenced in a study of T cells in Graves' hyperthyroidism and ophthalmopathy. RNA transcripts provided the source from which TCR beta CDR3 regions were amplified. When the TCR CDR3 underwent first-round RT-PCR, the HTBI primer set was used. TCRdb fed the multiplex PCR reads into MiXCR, producing one record per CDR3 protein. Altogether some 350,000 distinct CDR3 sequences are present, around 25% being singletons, with the ten largest covering 73%. Sample: blood. Source of these receptors: a man over 45 with Graves' hyperthyroidism.

This chain links TRBV7-2 with TRBJ1-2; D is undetermined. The V end was cut by 0 bases, the J end by 3 bases, with 8 bases between. This CDR3 has 14 amino acids. Germline CDR1 is SGHTA and CDR2 is FQGNSA. CDR3 coding DNA: TGTGCCAGCAGCTTAGCGGCCGACTACTATGGCTACACCTTC. This sequence encodes CASSLAADYYGYTF.

This clonotype showed up many times. The chain uses TRBV2 and TRBJ2-5; 7 bases are a match to TRBD2. CDR1 and CDR2 (germline): SNHLY, FYNNEI. The trim removed 6 bases at V and 5 bases at J, leaving 6 bases unmatched. CDR3 length equals 13 residues. The CDR3: CASSDGLGETQYF. CDR3 DNA: TGTGCCAGCAGCGACGGACTAGGGGAGACCCAGTACTTC.

The genes are TRBV5-1 and TRBJ2-7; 7 bases fit TRBD1. CDR3 length equals 14 residues. V was clipped by 0 bases and J by 6 bases; unmatched bases: 6. Germline V gene lookup returns CDR1 SGHRS and CDR2 YFSETQ. Written as DNA, the CDR3 is TGCGCCAGCAGCTTGGAGGGGGCAATTACCGAGCAGTACTTC. Protein: CASSLEGAITEQYF.

This sequence joins TRBV3-1 and TRBJ2-7; no firm D call. The germline CDR1 and CDR2 sequences are LGHDT and YNNKEL (reference sequence). V lost 7 bases and J lost 4, with 14 bases in between. The CDR3 extends over 13 amino acids. The CDR3 protein is CASNHNRKYEQYF. CDR3 sequence (DNA): TGTGCCAGCAACCATAACAGAAAATACGAGCAGTACTTC.

This clonotype was seen repeatedly, ten times or more. This chain connects TRBV5-1 to TRBJ2-1, with TRBD1 as a possible D gene (6 bases). The CDR3 spans 15 residues. With 6 bases removed from V and 6 bases from J, the gap between germline ends came to 19 bases. Per germline, CDR1 SGHRS and CDR2 YFSETQ. The CDR3 DNA sequence: TGCGCCAGCAACCTTGGGGCAGGGGTTAGCAATGAGCAGTTCTTC. This encodes CASNLGAGVSNEQFF.

V and J are TRBV20-1 and TRBJ2-1; 11 positions agree with TRBD2. CDR1 is DFQATT and CDR2 is SNEGSKA in the germline V gene (reference sequence). After removal of 6 bases from V and 4 bases from J, the junction contained 17 bases not matched to a gene. CDR3 length equals 18 residues. CDR3 loop: CSAEGASGRPGTYNEQFF. As DNA, the CDR3 is TGCAGTGCCGAGGGGGCTAGCGGGAGGCCTGGTACTTACAATGAGCAGTTCTTC.

This clonotype was seen ten or more times. This chain uses TRBV27 with TRBJ2-7; D is perhaps TRBD2 (5 bases). Trimming left V 5 bases short and J 3 bases short, with 14 bases between. CDR1 and CDR2 from the germline V gene are MNHEY and SMNVEV (reference sequence). The CDR3 runs 14 residues. The CDR3 loop reads CASSPRSVVYEQYF. The DNA of the CDR3 is TGTGCCAGCAGTCCTCGTAGCGTAGTCTACGAGCAGTACTTC.

This clonotype turned up a few times. The chain uses TRBV2 and TRBJ2-5, with 7 bases matching TRBD2. The germline V gene has CDR1 SNHLY and CDR2 FYNNEI. With V trimmed by 2 bases and J by 0 bases, 6 bases remained unmatched. This CDR3 is 16 amino acids long. This CDR3 is CASSEWVSGYQETQYF. CDR3 bases: TGTGCCAGCAGTGAATGGGTTAGCGGGTACCAAGAGACCCAGTACTTC.

This rearrangement joins TRBV12-3 or TRBV12-4 to TRBJ2-2; 11 nucleotides align to TRBD2. CDR3 size: 15 residues. With 7 bases clipped from V and 4 bases from J, the junction kept 5 bases outside the gene matches. DNA of the CDR3: TGTGCCAGCAACCCTAGCGGGAGGACCACCGGGGAGCTGTTTTTT. Its translation is CASNPSGRTTGELFF.

The rearrangement links TRBV20-1 to TRBJ2-1, with D possibly being TRBD2 (6 bases). The ends were cut back, 5 bases at V and 8 bases at J, with 25 bases in the middle. CDR1 is DFQATT, CDR2 SNEGSKA, per germline (reference sequence). This CDR3 is 16 amino acids long. The CDR3 nucleotides are TGCAGTGCTTTCCGGTTAGGTACGGGGAGGAACGATGAGCAGTTCTTC. This gives the protein CSAFRLGTGRNDEQFF.

This clonotype was counted ten times or more. The chain is built from TRBV11-2 and TRBJ1-1; no firm D call. The CDR3 sequence is 13 residues long. Trimming shortened V by 6 bases and J by 0 bases, and 8 bases separated the two germline ends. Germline V CDR1 and CDR2: SGHAT, FQNNGV. The DNA for the CDR3 is TGTGCCAGCAGGGCTGCCGTGAACACTGAAGCTTTCTTT. This gives the protein CASRAAVNTEAFF.

The chain couples TRBV6-2 or TRBV6-3 to TRBJ2-5; D may be TRBD1 (6 bases). The CDR3 contains 19 residues. Between the trimmed V and J ends, which lost 6 bases and 0 bases, there was a span of 26 bases. CDR1 MNHEY and CDR2 SVGEGT come from the germline V gene. The CDR3 coding sequence is TGTGCCAGCAGCCTATCAGACAGGCTCTGGGGTACATACCAAGAGACCCAGTACTTC. Protein: CASSLSDRLWGTYQETQYF.

This clonotype was recorded at least ten times. This chain joins TRBV2 and TRBJ2-5; 7 nucleotides match TRBD1. V trimming: 5 bases; J trimming: 2 bases; junction bases outside the gene matches: 8. Germline V CDR1 and CDR2: SNHLY, FYNNEI. The CDR3 has 15 amino acids. The CDR3 spells CASSKIRGQQETQYF. CDR3 nucleotides: TGTGCCAGCAGTAAAATTCGGGGACAGCAAGAGACCCAGTACTTC.

This clonotype was seen at least ten times. The V call is TRBV29-1, the J call TRBJ1-2; 7 bases agree with TRBD1. The V gene end was trimmed by 7 bases and the J gene end by 6 bases; junction bases not matched to a gene: 11. This CDR3 region has 13 residues. Germline V gene lookup returns CDR1 SQVTM and CDR2 ANQGSEA. This CDR3 is CSARRQGKNGYTF. In DNA form, the CDR3 reads TGCAGCGCCAGACGACAGGGAAAAAATGGCTACACCTTC.

This clonotype was seen many times. The J gene is TRBJ2-1, the V gene TRBV20-1, with a tentative D call TRBD2 (6 bases). There are 15 residues in the CDR3. V was trimmed by 0 bases and J by 1 base, leaving 10 bases between them. Germline assignment: CDR1 DFQATT and CDR2 SNEGSKA (reference sequence). The CDR3 is CSARDRLASYNEQFF. For the CDR3, the DNA is TGCAGTGCTAGAGATCGTCTAGCGTCCTACAATGAGCAGTTCTTC.

A few counts support this clonotype. The V gene is TRBV3-1, the J gene TRBJ1-1, with D hard to call. Germline V gene data show CDR1 as LGHDT and CDR2 as YNNKEL (reference sequence). The CDR3 loop spans 13 amino acids. V lost 4 bases, J lost 4 bases, and 10 bases lay in between. CDR3: CASSRSWITEAFF. CDR3 nucleotide sequence: TGTGCCAGCAGCCGGAGTTGGATCACTGAAGCTTTCTTT.

The V gene is TRBV19, the J gene TRBJ1-1, with D tentatively TRBD1 (5 bases). The CDR3 extends over 15 amino acids. Germline CDR1 reads LNHDA; CDR2 reads SQIVND (reference sequence). Trimming left V 1 base short and J 1 base short, with 10 bases between. CDR3 protein: CASSIGGHSNTEAFF. The CDR3 nucleotides are TGTGCCAGTAGTATAGGTGGACACTCGAACACTGAAGCTTTCTTT. Complete variable domain (other parts from reference TRBV19 and TRBJ1-1): DGGITQSPKYLFRKEGQNVTLSCEQNLNHDAMYWYRQDPGQGLRLIYYSQIVNDFQKGDIAEGYSVSREKKESFPLTVTSAQKNPTAFYLCASSIGGHSNTEAFFGQGTRLTVV.

A few counts support this clonotype. V is TRBV6-1 and J is TRBJ1-1, with no clear D. The V end was cut by 7 bases, the J end by 5 bases, with 14 bases between. This CDR3 region has 13 residues. Per the germline V gene, CDR1 is MNHNS and CDR2 is SASEGT. This CDR3 reads CASNNNQGTEAFF. For the CDR3, the DNA is TGTGCCAGCAACAACAACCAAGGGACTGAAGCTTTCTTT.